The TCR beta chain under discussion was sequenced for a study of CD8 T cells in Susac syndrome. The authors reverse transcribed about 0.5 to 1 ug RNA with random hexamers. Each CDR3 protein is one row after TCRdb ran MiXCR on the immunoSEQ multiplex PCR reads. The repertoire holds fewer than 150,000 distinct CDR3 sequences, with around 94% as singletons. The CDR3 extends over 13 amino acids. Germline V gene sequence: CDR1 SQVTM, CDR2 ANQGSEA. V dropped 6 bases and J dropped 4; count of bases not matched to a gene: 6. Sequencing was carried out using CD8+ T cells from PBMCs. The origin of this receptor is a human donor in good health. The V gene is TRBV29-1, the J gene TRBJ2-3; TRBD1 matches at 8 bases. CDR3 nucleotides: TGCAGCGTGACAGGGGATGAAGCAGATACGCAGTATTTT. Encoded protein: CSVTGDEADTQYF.